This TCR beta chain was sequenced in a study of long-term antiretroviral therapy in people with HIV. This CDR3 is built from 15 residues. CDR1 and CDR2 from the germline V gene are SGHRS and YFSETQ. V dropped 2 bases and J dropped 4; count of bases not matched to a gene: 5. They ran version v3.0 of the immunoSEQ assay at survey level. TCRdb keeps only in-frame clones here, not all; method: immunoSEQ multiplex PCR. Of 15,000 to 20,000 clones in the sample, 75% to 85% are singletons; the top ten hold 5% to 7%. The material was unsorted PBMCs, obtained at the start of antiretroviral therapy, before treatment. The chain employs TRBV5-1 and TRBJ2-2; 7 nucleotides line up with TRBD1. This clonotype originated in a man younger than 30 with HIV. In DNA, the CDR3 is TGCGCCAGCAGCTTCACGGCAGGGGGCACCGGGGAGCTGTTTTTT. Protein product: CASSFTAGGTGELFF.